Sequencing of this T cell receptor beta chain was carried out in a study of blood T cell repertoires in COVID-19. Some clones are missing from TCRdb's copy, which holds only in-frame ones; the method was immunoSEQ multiplex PCR. The table lists tens of thousands of clones, more than 60% of them singletons. V was shortened by 1 base and J by 2 bases, with 5 bases between the two germline ends. Germline V lookup: CDR1 SGHAT, CDR2 FQNNGV. This CDR3 is 13 amino acids long. The chain is built from TRBV11-2 and TRBJ2-5; D remains unclear. The TCR was taken from a woman aged 50 to 60 with active or convalescent COVID-19. The sample taken for sequencing was peripheral blood. Here the CDR3 DNA reads TGTGCCAGCAGCTTAGGGCCTCAAGAGACCCAGTACTTC. It encodes CASSLGPQETQYF.